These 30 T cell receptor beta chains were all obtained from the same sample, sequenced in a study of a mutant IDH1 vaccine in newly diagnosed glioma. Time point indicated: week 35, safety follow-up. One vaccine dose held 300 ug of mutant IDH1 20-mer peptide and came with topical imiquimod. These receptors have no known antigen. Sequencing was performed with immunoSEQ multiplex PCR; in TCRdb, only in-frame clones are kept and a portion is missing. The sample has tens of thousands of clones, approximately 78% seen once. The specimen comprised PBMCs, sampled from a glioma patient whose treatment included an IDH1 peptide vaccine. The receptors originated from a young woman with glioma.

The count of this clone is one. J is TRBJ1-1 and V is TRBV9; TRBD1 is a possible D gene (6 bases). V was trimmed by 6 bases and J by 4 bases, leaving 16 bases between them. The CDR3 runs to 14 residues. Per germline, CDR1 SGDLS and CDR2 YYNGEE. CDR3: CASTRQAGGTEAFF. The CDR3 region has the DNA TGTGCCAGCACCCGACAGGCTGGTGGCACTGAAGCTTTCTTT.

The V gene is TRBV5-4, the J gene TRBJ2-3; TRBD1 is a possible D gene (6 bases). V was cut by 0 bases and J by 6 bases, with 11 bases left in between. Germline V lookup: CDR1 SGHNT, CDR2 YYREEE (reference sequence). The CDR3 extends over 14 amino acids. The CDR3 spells CASSLDSGADTQYF. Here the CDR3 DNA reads TGTGCCAGCAGCTTGGATTCAGGGGCCGATACGCAGTATTTT.

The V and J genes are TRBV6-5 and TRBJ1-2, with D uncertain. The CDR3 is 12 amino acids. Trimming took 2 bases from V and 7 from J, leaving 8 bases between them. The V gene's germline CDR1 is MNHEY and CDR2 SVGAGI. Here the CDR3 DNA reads TGTGCCAGCAGTTACGCCGCGGGTGGCTACACCTTC. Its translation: CASSYAAGGYTF.

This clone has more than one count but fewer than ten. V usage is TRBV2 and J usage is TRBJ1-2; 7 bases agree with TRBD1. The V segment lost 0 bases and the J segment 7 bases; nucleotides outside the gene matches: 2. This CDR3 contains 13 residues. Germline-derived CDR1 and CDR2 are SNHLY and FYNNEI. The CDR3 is CASSEATGAGYTF. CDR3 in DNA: TGTGCCAGCAGTGAAGCAACAGGGGCTGGCTACACCTTC.

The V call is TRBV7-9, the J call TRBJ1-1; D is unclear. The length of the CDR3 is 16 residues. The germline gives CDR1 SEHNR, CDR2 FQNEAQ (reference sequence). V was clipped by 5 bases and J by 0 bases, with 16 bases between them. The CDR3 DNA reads TGTGCCAGCAGCCCCCCGGGCTCCGACATGAACACTGAAGCTTTCTTT. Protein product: CASSPPGSDMNTEAFF.

CDR3: CASSLQVGGNEQFF. As DNA, the CDR3 is TGTGCCAGCAGCTTACAGGTGGGAGGGAACGAGCAGTTCTTC. V usage is TRBV7-2 and J usage is TRBJ2-1; 7 bases line up with TRBD2. Germline values: CDR1 SGHTA, CDR2 FQGNSA. V dropped 2 bases and J dropped 10; count of bases not matched to a gene: 8. The CDR3 covers 14 residues. Full variable domain (rest looked up from reference TRBV7-2 and TRBJ2-1): GAGVSQSPSNKVTEKGKDVELRCDPISGHTALYWYRQSLGQGLEFLIYFQGNSAPDKSGLPSDRFSAERTGGSVSTLTIQRTQQEDSAVYLCASSLQVGGNEQFFGPGTRLTVL.

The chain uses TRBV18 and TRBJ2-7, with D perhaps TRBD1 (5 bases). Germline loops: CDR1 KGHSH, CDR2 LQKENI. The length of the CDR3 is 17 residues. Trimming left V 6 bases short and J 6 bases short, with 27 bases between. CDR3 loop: CASSGREKQVTVREQYF. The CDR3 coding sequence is TGTGCCAGCTCGGGAAGAGAAAAACAGGTGACGGTCCGCGAGCAGTACTTC.

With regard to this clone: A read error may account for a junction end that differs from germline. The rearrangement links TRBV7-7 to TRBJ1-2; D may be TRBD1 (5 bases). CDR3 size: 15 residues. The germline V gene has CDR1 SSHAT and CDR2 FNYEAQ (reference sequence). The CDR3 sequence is CASTFRGVANYGYTF. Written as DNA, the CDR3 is TGTGCTAGCACATTCCGGGGGGTAGCTAACTATGGCTACACCTTC.

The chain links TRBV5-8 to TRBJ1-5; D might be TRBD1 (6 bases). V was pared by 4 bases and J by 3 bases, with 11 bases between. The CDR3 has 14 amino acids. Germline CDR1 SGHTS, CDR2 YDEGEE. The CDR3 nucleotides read TGTGCCAGCAGCGGTCGACAGGCCAATCAGCCCCAGCATTTT. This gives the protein CASSGRQANQPQHF.

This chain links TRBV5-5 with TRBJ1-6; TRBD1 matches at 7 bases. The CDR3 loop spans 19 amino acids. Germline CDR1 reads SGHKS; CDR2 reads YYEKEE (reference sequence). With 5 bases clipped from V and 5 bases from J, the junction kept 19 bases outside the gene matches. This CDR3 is CASRDGQEHLYYDNSPLHF. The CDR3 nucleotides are TGTGCCAGCAGGGATGGACAGGAACATCTTTATTATGATAATTCACCCCTCCACTTT.

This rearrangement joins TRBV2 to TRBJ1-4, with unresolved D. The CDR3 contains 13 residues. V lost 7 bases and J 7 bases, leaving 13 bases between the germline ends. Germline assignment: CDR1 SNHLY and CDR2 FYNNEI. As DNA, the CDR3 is TGTGCCAGCACCTGGATTGACACTGAAAAACTGTTTTTT. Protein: CASTWIDTEKLFF.

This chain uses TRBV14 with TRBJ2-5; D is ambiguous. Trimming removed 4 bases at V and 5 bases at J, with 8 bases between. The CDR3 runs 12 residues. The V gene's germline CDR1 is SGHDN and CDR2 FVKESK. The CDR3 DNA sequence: TGTGCCAGCAGCCCCGGATGGGAGACCCAGTACTTC. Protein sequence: CASSPGWETQYF.

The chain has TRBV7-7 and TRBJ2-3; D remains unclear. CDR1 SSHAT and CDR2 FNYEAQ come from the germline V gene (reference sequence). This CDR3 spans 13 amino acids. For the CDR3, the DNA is TGTGCTATCGTGACATCTAGCACAGATACGCAGTATTTT. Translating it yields CAIVTSSTDTQYF.

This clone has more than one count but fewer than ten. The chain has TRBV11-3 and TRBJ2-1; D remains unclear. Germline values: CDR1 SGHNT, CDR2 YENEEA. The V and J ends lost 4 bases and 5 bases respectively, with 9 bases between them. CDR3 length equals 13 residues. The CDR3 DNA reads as TGTGCCAGCAGCTCGGACGGCGACAATGAGCAGTTCTTC. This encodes CASSSDGDNEQFF.

The CDR3 is CASSITGMVPEAFF. CDR3 nucleotide sequence: TGTGCCAGTAGTATCACAGGGATGGTACCTGAAGCTTTCTTT. This chain links TRBV19 with TRBJ1-1, with D possibly TRBD1 on 6 matching bases. In germline, CDR1 is LNHDA, CDR2 SQIVND (reference sequence). The V end lost 3 bases, the J end lost 6 bases, and 14 bases lay between the germline ends. The CDR3 has 14 amino acids. Looking up the rest from reference TRBV19 and TRBJ1-1 gives the full variable domain: DGGITQSPKYLFRKEGQNVTLSCEQNLNHDAMYWYRQDPGQGLRLIYYSQIVNDFQKGDIAEGYSVSREKKESFPLTVTSAQKNPTAFYLCASSITGMVPEAFFGQGTRLTVV.

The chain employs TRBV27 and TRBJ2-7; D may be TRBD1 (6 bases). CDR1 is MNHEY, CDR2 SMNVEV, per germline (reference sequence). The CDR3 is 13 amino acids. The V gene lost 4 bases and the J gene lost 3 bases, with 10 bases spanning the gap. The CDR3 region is CASSWKGGYEQYF. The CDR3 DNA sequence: TGTGCCAGCAGTTGGAAAGGGGGCTACGAGCAGTACTTC.

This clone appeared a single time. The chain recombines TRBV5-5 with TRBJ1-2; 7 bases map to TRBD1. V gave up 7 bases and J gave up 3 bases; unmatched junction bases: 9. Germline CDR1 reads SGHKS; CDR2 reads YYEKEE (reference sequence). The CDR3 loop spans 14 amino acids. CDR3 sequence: CASRGGVVDYGYTF. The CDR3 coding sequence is TGTGCCAGCCGAGGGGGCGTCGTGGACTATGGCTACACCTTC. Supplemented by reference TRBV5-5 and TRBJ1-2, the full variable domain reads DAGVTQSPTHLIKTRGQQVTLRCSPISGHKSVSWYQQVLGQGPQFIFQYYEKEERGRGNFPDRFSARQFPNYSSELNVNALLLGDSALYLCASRGGVVDYGYTFGSGTRLTVV.

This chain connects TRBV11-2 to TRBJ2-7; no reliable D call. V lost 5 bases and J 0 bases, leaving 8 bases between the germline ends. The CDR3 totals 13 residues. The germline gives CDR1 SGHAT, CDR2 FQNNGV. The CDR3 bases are TGTGCCAGCAGCGCAGTGTCCTCCTACGAGCAGTACTTC. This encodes CASSAVSSYEQYF.

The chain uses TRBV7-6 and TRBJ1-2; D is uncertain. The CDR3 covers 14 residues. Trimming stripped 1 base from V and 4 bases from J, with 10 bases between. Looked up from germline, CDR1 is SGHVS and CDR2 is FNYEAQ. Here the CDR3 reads CASSLGTEGYGYTF. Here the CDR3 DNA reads TGTGCCAGCAGCTTAGGTACAGAGGGCTATGGCTACACCTTC.

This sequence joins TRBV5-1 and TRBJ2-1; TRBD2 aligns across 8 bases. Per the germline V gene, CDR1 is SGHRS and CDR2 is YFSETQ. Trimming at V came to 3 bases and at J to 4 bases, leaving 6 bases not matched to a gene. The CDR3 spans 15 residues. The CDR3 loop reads CASSSTGGLYNEQFF. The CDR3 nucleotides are TGCGCCAGCAGCTCGACGGGGGGGCTTTACAATGAGCAGTTCTTC.

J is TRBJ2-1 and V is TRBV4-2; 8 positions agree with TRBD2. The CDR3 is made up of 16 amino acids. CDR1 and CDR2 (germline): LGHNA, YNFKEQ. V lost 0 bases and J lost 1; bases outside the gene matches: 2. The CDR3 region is CASSQDLAGSYNEQFF. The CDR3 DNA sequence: TGTGCCAGCAGCCAAGACCTAGCGGGTTCCTACAATGAGCAGTTCTTC.

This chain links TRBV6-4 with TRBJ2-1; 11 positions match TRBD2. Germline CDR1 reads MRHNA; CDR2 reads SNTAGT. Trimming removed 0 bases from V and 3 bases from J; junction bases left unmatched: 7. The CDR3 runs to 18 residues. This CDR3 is CASSDSGTSGVNYNEQFF. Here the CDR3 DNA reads TGTGCCAGCAGTGACTCAGGGACTAGCGGAGTAAACTACAATGAGCAGTTCTTC.

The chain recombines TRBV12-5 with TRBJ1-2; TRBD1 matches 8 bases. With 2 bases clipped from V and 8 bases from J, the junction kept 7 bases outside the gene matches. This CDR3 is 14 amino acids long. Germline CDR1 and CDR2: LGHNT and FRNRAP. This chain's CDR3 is CASGLFPGGGGYTF. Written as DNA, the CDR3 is TGTGCTAGTGGTTTGTTCCCAGGGGGCGGGGGCTACACCTTC.

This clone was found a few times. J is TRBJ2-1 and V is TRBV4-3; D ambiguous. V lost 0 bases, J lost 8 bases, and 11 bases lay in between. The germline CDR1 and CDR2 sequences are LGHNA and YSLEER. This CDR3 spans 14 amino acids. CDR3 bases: TGCGCCAGCAGCCAAGACTACCAGCTACATGAGCAGTTCTTC. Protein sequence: CASSQDYQLHEQFF.

Written as DNA, the CDR3 is TGTGCCAGCAGCTTAGTAGGGAACAATGAGCAGTTCTTC. Protein: CASSLVGNNEQFF. The chain couples TRBV7-6 to TRBJ2-1, with unresolved D. The CDR3 sequence is 13 residues long. Germline CDR1 reads SGHVS; CDR2 reads FNYEAQ. Trimming took off 1 base at V and 5 bases at J, with 6 bases between the two ends.

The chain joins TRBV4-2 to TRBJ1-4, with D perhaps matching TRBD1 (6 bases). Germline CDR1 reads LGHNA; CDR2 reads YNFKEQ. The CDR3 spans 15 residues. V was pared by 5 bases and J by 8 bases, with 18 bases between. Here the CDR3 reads CASSRQDQGKEKLFF. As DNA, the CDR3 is TGTGCCAGCAGCAGACAGGACCAGGGGAAGGAAAAACTGTTTTTT.

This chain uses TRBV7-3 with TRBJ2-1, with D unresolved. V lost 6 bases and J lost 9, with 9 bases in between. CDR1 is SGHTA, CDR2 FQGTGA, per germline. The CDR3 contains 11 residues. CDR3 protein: CASSLGGEQFF. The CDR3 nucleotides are TGTGCCAGCAGTTTAGGTGGTGAGCAGTTCTTC. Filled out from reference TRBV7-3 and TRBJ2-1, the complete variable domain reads GAGVSQTPSNKVTEKGKYVELRCDPISGHTALYWYRQSLGQGPEFLIYFQGTGAADDSGLPNDRFFAVRPEGSVSTLKIQRTERGDSAVYLCASSLGGEQFFGPGTRLTVL.

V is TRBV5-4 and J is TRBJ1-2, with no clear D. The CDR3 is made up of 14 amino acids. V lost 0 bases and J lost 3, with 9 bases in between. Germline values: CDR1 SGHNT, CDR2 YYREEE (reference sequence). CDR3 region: CASSLEAKDYGYTF. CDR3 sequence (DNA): TGTGCCAGCAGCTTGGAGGCAAAGGACTATGGCTACACCTTC.

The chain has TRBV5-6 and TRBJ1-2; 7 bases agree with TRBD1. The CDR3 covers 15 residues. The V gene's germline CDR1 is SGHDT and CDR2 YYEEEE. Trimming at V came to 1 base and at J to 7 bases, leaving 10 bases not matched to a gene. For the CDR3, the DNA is TGTGCCAGCAGCTTGCCTTTAGGGGGCAAGGGTGGCTACACCTTC. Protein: CASSLPLGGKGGYTF.

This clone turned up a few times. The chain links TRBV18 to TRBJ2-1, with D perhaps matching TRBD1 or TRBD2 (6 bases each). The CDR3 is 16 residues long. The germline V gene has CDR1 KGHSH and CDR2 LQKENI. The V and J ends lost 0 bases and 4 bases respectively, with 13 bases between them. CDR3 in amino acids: CASSPPYTGRYNEQFF. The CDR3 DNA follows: TGTGCCAGCTCACCACCGTACACAGGGAGGTACAATGAGCAGTTCTTC.